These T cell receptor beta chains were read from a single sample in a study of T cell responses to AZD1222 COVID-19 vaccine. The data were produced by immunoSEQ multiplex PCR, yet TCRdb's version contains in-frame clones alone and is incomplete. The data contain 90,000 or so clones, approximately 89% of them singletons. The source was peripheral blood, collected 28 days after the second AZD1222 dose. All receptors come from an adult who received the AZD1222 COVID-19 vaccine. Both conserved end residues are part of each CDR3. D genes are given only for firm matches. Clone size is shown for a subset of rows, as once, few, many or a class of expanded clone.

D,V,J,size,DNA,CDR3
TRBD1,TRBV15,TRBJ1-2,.,TGTGCCACCAGCAGGGGACAGGCCTTCGACTATGGCTACACCTTC,CATSRGQAFDYGYTF
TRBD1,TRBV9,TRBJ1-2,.,TGTGCCAGCAGCGTAGGAAAAGGGACAGGGGGCAATAACTATGGCTACACCTTC,CASSVGKGTGGNNYGYTF
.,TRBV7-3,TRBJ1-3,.,TGTGCCAGCAAGGCGGACTACTCTGGAAACACCATATATTTT,CASKADYSGNTIYF
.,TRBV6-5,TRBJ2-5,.,TGTGCCAGCAAGACGGGGGAGACCCAGTACTTC,CASKTGETQYF
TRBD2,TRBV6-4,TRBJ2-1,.,TGTGCCAGCAGTGAAGAAGCGGGGGGCCACAATGAGCAGTTCTTC,CASSEEAGGHNEQFF
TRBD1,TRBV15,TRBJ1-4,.,TGTGCCACCAGCCCCAGCGGGACAGGGGTCGAAAAACTGTTTTTT,CATSPSGTGVEKLFF
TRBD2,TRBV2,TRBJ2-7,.,TGTGCCAGCAAGGGACTAGCGGCCGAGCAGTACTTC,CASKGLAAEQYF
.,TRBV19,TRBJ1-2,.,TGTGCCAGTAGTATAAATATCGGGGGGCGAAGCTATGGCTACACCTTC,CASSINIGGRSYGYTF
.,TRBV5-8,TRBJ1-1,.,TGTGCCAGCAGCTTCTTCCTCTACAGGTCGAACACTGAAGCTTTCTTT,CASSFFLYRSNTEAFF
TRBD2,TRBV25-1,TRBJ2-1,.,TGTGCCAGCAGCCCCCCTAGCGGGAGGAATGAGCAGTTCTTC,CASSPPSGRNEQFF
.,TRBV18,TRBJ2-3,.,TGTGCCAGCTCACCTTTGGGGGCGGTAGATACGCAGTATTTT,CASSPLGAVDTQYF
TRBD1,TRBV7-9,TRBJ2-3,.,TGTGCCAGCAGCTTCCCCGGGGACAGGGGGTCAGATACGCAGTATTTT,CASSFPGDRGSDTQYF
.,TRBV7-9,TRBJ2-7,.,TGTGCCAGCAGCGAGCCGGGATTCTCCTACGAGCAGTACTTC,CASSEPGFSYEQYF
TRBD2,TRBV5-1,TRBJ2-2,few,TGCGCCAGCAGCTTGGGTAGCGGGGGCACCGGGGAGCTGTTTTTT,CASSLGSGGTGELFF
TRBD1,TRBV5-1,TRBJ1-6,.,TGCGCCAGCAGCTACGGTGGGACAGGGGGGGATTCACCCCTCCACTTT,CASSYGGTGGDSPLHF
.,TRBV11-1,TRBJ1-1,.,TGTGCCAGCAGCACGGTGGACACTGAAGCTTTCTTT,CASSTVDTEAFF
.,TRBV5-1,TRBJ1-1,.,TGCGCCAGCAGCTTGGCCGGAGGGGCAAGCACTGAAGCTTTCTTT,CASSLAGGASTEAFF
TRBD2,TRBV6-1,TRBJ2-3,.,TGTGCCAGCAGTGAAGAAGGTAGCGGGGTATGGGATACGCAGTATTTT,CASSEEGSGVWDTQYF
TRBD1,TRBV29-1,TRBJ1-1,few,TGCAGCGTTGAACGTGACAGGGGGATTGAAGCTTTCTTT,CSVERDRGIEAFF
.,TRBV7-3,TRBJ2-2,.,TGTGCCAGCAGCCCGCCCCAGAAGGGCGACACCGGGGAGCTGTTTTTT,CASSPPQKGDTGELFF
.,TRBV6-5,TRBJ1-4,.,TGTGCCAGCAGGGCGTCCGGGACTTCTAATGAAAAACTGTTTTTT,CASRASGTSNEKLFF
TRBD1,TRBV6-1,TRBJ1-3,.,TGTGCCAGCAGTGAGGACAGGGTGCACTCTGGAAACACCATATATTTT,CASSEDRVHSGNTIYF
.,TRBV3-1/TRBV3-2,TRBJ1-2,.,TGTGCCAGCAGCCAAGATATCCTGGGCTACACCTTC,CASSQDILGYTF
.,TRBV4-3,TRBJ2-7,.,TGCGCCAGCAGTCGGATTAAGAGGATAGCCAGCTACGAGCAGTACTTC,CASSRIKRIASYEQYF
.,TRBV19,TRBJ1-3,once,TGTGCCAGTAGTGCCGTTCAGGGGTTTGGAAACACCATATATTTT,CASSAVQGFGNTIYF
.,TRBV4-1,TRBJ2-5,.,TGCGCCAGCAGCCACGACCTCAGGGGAAAAGAGACCCAGTACTTC,CASSHDLRGKETQYF
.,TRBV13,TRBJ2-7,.,TGTGCCAGCAGCTTATGGGCCCCAAGGACCTACGAGCAGTACTTC,CASSLWAPRTYEQYF
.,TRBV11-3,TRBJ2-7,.,TGTGCCAGCAGCCCCCGGGACAACCACGAGCAGTACTTC,CASSPRDNHEQYF
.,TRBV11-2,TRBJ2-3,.,TGTGCCAGCAGCGAGGGGCTTAGCACAGATACGCAGTATTTT,CASSEGLSTDTQYF
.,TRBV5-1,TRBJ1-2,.,TGCGCCAGCAGCTTTGACACTAACTATGGCTACACCTTC,CASSFDTNYGYTF
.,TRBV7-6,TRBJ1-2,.,TGTGCCAGCAGCTCGCTCAGGGGTCCCCTCTATGGCTACACCTTC,CASSSLRGPLYGYTF
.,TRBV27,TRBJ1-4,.,TGTGCCAGCAGTTTCAATGGACACAATGAAAAACTGTTTTTT,CASSFNGHNEKLFF
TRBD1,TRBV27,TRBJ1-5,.,TGTGCCAGCAAGGGGGCAGGGGCGGGAAATCAGCCCCAGCATTTT,CASKGAGAGNQPQHF
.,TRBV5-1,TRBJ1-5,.,TGCGCCAGCAGCTTGAACCCCGGGTGGCCTAGCAATCAGCCCCAGCATTTT,CASSLNPGWPSNQPQHF
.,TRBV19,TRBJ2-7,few,TGTGCCAGTAGTATGGGGGGTTACGAGCAGTACTTC,CASSMGGYEQYF
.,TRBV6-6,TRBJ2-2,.,TGTGCCAGCAGTCCCCGGGGGAACCCTCCGGACACCGGGGAGCTGTTTTTT,CASSPRGNPPDTGELFF
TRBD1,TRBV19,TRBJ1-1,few,TGTGCCAGTAGCCTTGGACAGGGACGGATTCACACTGAAGCTTTCTTT,CASSLGQGRIHTEAFF
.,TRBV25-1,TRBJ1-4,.,TGTGCCAGCAGCGCAACGACAGGAGCTAATGAAAAACTGTTTTTT,CASSATTGANEKLFF
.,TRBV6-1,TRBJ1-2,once,TGTGCCAGCAGTGAAGTAAGGCCCATAGGGGCGTACTATGGCTACACCTTC,CASSEVRPIGAYYGYTF
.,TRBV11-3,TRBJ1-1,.,TGTGCCAGCAGCCCCCGACAGGTCATGAACACTGAAGCTTTCTTT,CASSPRQVMNTEAFF
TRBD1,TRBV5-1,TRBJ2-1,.,TGCGCCAGCAGCCCGGGACAGGGGGTCGTCAATGAGCAGTTCTTC,CASSPGQGVVNEQFF
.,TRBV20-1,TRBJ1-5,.,TGCAGTGCTAGTCCGGGACCTCTTTTAAATAGCAATCAGCCCCAGCATTTT,CSASPGPLLNSNQPQHF
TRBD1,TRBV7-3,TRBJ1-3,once,TGTGCCAGCAGCTCCACAGGGGGCGTCGGAAACACCATATATTTT,CASSSTGGVGNTIYF
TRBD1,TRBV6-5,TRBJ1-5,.,TGTGCCAGCAGTTCCGTACAGGGGGCTCTATTTCAGCCCCAGCATTTT,CASSSVQGALFQPQHF
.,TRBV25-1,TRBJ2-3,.,TGTGCCAGCAGTGAATACACAGATACGCAGTATTTT,CASSEYTDTQYF
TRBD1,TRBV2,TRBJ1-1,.,TGTGCCAGCAGCCCAGGACAGGGGGCTAACACTGAAGCTTTCTTT,CASSPGQGANTEAFF
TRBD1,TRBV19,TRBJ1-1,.,TGTGCCAGTAACTGGGACAGCTTGAACACTGAAGCTTTCTTT,CASNWDSLNTEAFF
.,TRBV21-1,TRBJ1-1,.,TGTGCCAGCAGCAAGGACAGGATATCCACTGAAGCTTTCTTT,CASSKDRISTEAFF
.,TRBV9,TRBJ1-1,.,TGTGCCAGCAGCGTAGAGGGAGTCTCGCGGAACACTGAAGCTTTCTTT,CASSVEGVSRNTEAFF
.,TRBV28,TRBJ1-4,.,TGTGCCAGCAGTCTCACGCAGACAATGTCCAATGAAAAACTGTTTTTT,CASSLTQTMSNEKLFF